These 22 T cell receptor beta chains share one sample of origin, sequenced in a study of human T cells and chemical hapten exposure. TCRdb reanalysed the RACE reads using MiXCR and keeps one entry per CDR3 protein. Here the sample spans some 78,000 distinct CDR3 sequences, about 8.6% being singletons. Time point: healthy volunteer bleed at 6 weeks. Total RNA was extracted from unfractionated whole blood. Sequencing used whole blood. The receptors come from a male donor in good health. Some clones in this sample may be carry-over from other donors' samples.

J is TRBJ2-6 and V is TRBV5-5; 10 nucleotides align to TRBD2. CDR3 length equals 18 residues. V shed 1 base and J 0 bases; nucleotides not matched to a gene: 4. Germline-derived CDR1 and CDR2 are SGHKS and YYEKEE (reference sequence). DNA of the CDR3: TGTGCCAGCAGCTTGCTAGCGGGGGTCCCCTCTGGGGCCAACGTCCTGACTTTC. Protein: CASSLLAGVPSGANVLTF.

This clonotype appeared many times. V and J are TRBV7-9 and TRBJ2-7, with 10 bases matching TRBD1. Germline assignment: CDR1 SEHNR and CDR2 FQNEAQ (reference sequence). Trimming removed 5 bases from V and 6 bases from J; junction bases left unmatched: 1. The CDR3 totals 12 residues. CDR3 in amino acids: CASSGQGGEQYF. The CDR3 DNA reads TGTGCCAGCAGCGGACAGGGGGGCGAGCAGTACTTC.

This clonotype was detected only a few times. The genes are TRBV12-3 or TRBV12-4 and TRBJ2-5; D is undetermined. The CDR3 runs to 15 residues. V was trimmed by 3 bases and J by 2 bases, leaving 13 bases between them. CDR3 region: CASSFQGNPQETQYF. The CDR3 DNA is TGTGCCAGCAGTTTTCAAGGGAATCCACAAGAGACCCAGTACTTC.

J is TRBJ2-3 and V is TRBV9; the D gene is possibly TRBD2 (7 bases). Trimming cost V 2 bases and J 1 base, with 17 bases left between them. Germline loops: CDR1 SGDLS, CDR2 YYNGEE. The CDR3 has 17 residues. For the CDR3, the DNA is TGTGCCAGCAGCGTCGGGGCGGGGGCAAAGGGCACAGATACGCAGTATTTT. Translating it yields CASSVGAGAKGTDTQYF.

The chain carries TRBV10-3 and TRBJ2-1; TRBD1 is a possible D gene (6 bases). The germline V gene encodes CDR1 ENHRY and CDR2 SYGVKD. Trimming stripped 3 bases from V and 5 bases from J, with 14 bases between. This CDR3 is built from 15 residues. CDR3: CAISEKRGWDNEQFF. CDR3 coding DNA: TGTGCCATCAGTGAAAAAAGGGGGTGGGACAATGAGCAGTTCTTC.

Many counts were recorded for this clonotype. The chain uses TRBV6-4 and TRBJ2-2; 10 nucleotides match TRBD2. There are 14 residues in the CDR3. Germline-derived CDR1 and CDR2 are MRHNA and SNTAGT. Trimming took 4 bases from V and 4 from J; bases not matched to a gene: 0. CDR3 in amino acids: CASSASGSTGELFF. CDR3 nucleotide sequence: TGTGCCAGCAGTGCTAGCGGGAGCACCGGGGAGCTGTTTTTT.

This clonotype was found a few times. The chain carries TRBV25-1 and TRBJ1-2, with D possibly TRBD1 on 6 matching bases. V dropped 6 bases and J dropped 3 bases, with 14 bases sitting between them. The CDR3 covers 14 residues. Germline assignment: CDR1 MGHDK and CDR2 SYGVNS. The CDR3 DNA reads TGTGCCAGCAGCCCTGGGACAACCTACTATGGCTACACCTTC. Translating gives CASSPGTTYYGYTF.

In this sample, this clonotype turned up a few times. The gene calls are TRBV2 and TRBJ1-1; weak D call: TRBD1 (6 bases). Per germline, CDR1 SNHLY and CDR2 FYNNEI. The V and J ends lost 7 bases and 3 bases respectively, with 12 bases between them. This CDR3 has 13 amino acids. Here the CDR3 reads CASTEQGHTEAFF. CDR3 sequence (DNA): TGTGCCAGCACGGAACAGGGACACACTGAAGCTTTCTTT.

The chain couples TRBV10-3 to TRBJ2-3, with 9 bases matching TRBD1. Germline CDR1 and CDR2: ENHRY and SYGVKD. With V trimmed by 9 bases and J by 0 bases, 4 bases remained unmatched. This CDR3 has 14 residues. The CDR3 here is CAINRGRSTDTQYF. The CDR3 DNA is TGTGCCATTAACAGGGGGCGAAGCACAGATACGCAGTATTTT.

The CDR3 coding sequence is TGCAGTGCTAGAGGGGGACAGGTAGTGTACGAGCAGTACTTC. Amino acids: CSARGGQVVYEQYF. The gene calls are TRBV20-1 and TRBJ2-7, with 8 bases matching TRBD1. CDR1 and CDR2 (germline): DFQATT, SNEGSKA (reference sequence). CDR3 length: 14 amino acids. V lost 1 base to trimming and J lost 4 bases; unmatched junction nucleotides: 6.

The sample holds a few counts of this clonotype. The CDR3 nucleotides read TGCAGTGCTTTGGACAGGGCGAGTGATACGCAGTATTTT. It yields the protein CSALDRASDTQYF. V is TRBV20-1 and J is TRBJ2-3; 8 nucleotides agree with TRBD1. The junction had 7 bases not matched to a gene; V was cut back by 5 bases and J by 6 bases. CDR1 and CDR2 (germline): DFQATT, SNEGSKA (reference sequence). The CDR3 sequence is 13 residues long.

This clonotype was seen at least ten times. This sequence joins TRBV20-1 and TRBJ2-2, with TRBD1 matching 7 bases. The CDR3 runs to 15 residues. Germline CDR1 DFQATT, CDR2 SNEGSKA (reference sequence). V trimming: 6 bases; J trimming: 3 bases; junction bases outside the gene matches: 10. In DNA, the CDR3 is TGCAGTGCCAGATTCGGGACAGCCTACACCGGGGAGCTGTTTTTT. It yields the protein CSARFGTAYTGELFF.

The gene calls are TRBV7-2 and TRBJ2-1, with D unclear. The V gene lost 2 bases and the J gene lost 5 bases, with 7 bases spanning the gap. This CDR3 is built from 13 residues. CDR1 and CDR2 from the germline V gene are SGHTA and FQGNSA. CDR3 amino acids: CASSLTENNEQFF. The CDR3 DNA sequence: TGTGCCAGCAGCTTAACAGAAAACAATGAGCAGTTCTTC. The full variable domain, rest sourced from reference TRBV7-2 and TRBJ2-1, is GAGVSQSPSNKVTEKGKDVELRCDPISGHTALYWYRQSLGQGLEFLIYFQGNSAPDKSGLPSDRFSAERTGGSVSTLTIQRTQQEDSAVYLCASSLTENNEQFFGPGTRLTVL.

There are a few counts of this clonotype. The gene calls are TRBV10-2 and TRBJ2-7; TRBD2 is a possible D gene (5 bases). This CDR3 region has 15 residues. CDR1 WSHSY and CDR2 SAAADI come from the germline V gene. The germline V and J ends were trimmed by 2 bases and 0 bases, with 11 bases remaining between them. The CDR3 region has the DNA TGCGCCAGCAGTGAGATCGCGGGCCGCTCCTACGAGCAGTACTTC. Translated: CASSEIAGRSYEQYF.

In its sample, this clonotype was seen a few times. The junction shows a germline mismatch at one end, possibly a read error. The chain links TRBV5-1 to TRBJ2-3, with 7 bases lining up with TRBD2. Germline CDR1 reads SGHRS; CDR2 reads YFSETQ. The CDR3 loop spans 16 amino acids. This chain's CDR3 is CASSLRGETSRDTQYF. CDR3 in DNA: TGCGCCAGCAGCCTGCGAGGGGAGACTAGCAGAGATACGCAGTATTTT.

The table lists this clonotype with a few counts. The rearrangement uses TRBV11-1 and TRBJ2-4, with D tentatively TRBD2 (7 bases). V lost 6 bases to trimming and J lost 0 bases, with 27 bases between them. This CDR3 has 20 residues. Per the germline V gene, CDR1 is SGHAT and CDR2 is FQDESV (reference sequence). CDR3 nucleotides: TGTGCCAGCAGGGATGCTGTACGGGGGGCAGATGGGAGAGCCAAAAACATTCAGTACTTC. Protein: CASRDAVRGADGRAKNIQYF.

This clonotype was counted many times. The chain uses TRBV12-3 or TRBV12-4 and TRBJ1-2; no definite D call. The V and J ends lost 2 bases and 4 bases respectively, with 11 bases between them. CDR3 size: 14 residues. CDR3 residues: CASSLFAGTYGYTF. The CDR3 coding sequence is TGTGCCAGCAGTTTATTTGCGGGAACCTATGGCTACACCTTC.

The CDR3 loop reads CASSATAMNTEAFF. The CDR3 region has the DNA TGTGCCAGCAGTGCGACAGCCATGAACACTGAAGCTTTCTTT. V and J are TRBV2 and TRBJ1-1; D may be TRBD1 (5 bases). CDR3 length equals 14 residues. Germline CDR1 SNHLY, CDR2 FYNNEI. V lost 4 bases to trimming and J lost 0 bases, with 9 bases between them. The whole variable domain, remainder taken from reference TRBV2 and TRBJ1-1, is EPEVTQTPSHQVTQMGQEVILRCVPISNHLYFYWYRQILGQKVEFLVSFYNNEISEKSEIFDDQFSVERPDGSNFTLKIRSTKLEDSAMYFCASSATAMNTEAFFGQGTRLTVV.

V usage is TRBV19 and J usage is TRBJ2-1; D call uncertain. The germline V and J ends were trimmed by 6 bases and 3 bases, with 6 bases remaining between them. The CDR3 has 12 amino acids. Germline values: CDR1 LNHDA, CDR2 SQIVND (reference sequence). The CDR3: CASSAYYNEQFF. CDR3 in DNA: TGTGCCAGTAGCGCGTACTACAATGAGCAGTTCTTC.

Only a few counts were recorded for this clonotype. The rearrangement links TRBV5-6 to TRBJ2-3; no clear D. Trimming left V 0 bases short and J 5 bases short, with 4 bases between. CDR3 length equals 12 residues. The germline gives CDR1 SGHDT, CDR2 YYEEEE. CDR3 protein: CASSLVRDTQYF. Here the CDR3 DNA reads TGTGCCAGCAGCTTGGTACGAGATACGCAGTATTTT.

The chain carries TRBV12-3 or TRBV12-4 and TRBJ1-5, with no clear D. V gave up 5 bases and J gave up 4 bases, with 9 bases separating them. The CDR3 consists of 13 residues. In nucleotides, the CDR3 is TGTGCCAGCAGTCCGGGCCGGAATCAGCCCCAGCATTTT. Its translation: CASSPGRNQPQHF.

Many counts were recorded for this clonotype. The rearrangement uses TRBV20-1 and TRBJ1-3; 7 bases fit TRBD1. The V and J ends lost 3 bases and 1 base, in that order; junction bases with no gene match: 6. Germline CDR1 DFQATT, CDR2 SNEGSKA (reference sequence). This CDR3 spans 15 amino acids. In DNA, the CDR3 is TGCAGTGCTAGTGACAGGGCCACTTCTGGAAACACCATATATTTT. It encodes CSASDRATSGNTIYF.